Listed below are T cell receptor beta chains from one sample, sequenced in a study of beta chain features in type 1 diabetes. The assay was immunoSEQ multiplex PCR, and TCRdb's table has in-frame clones only and misses some. The sample records hundreds of thousands of clones, roughly an eighth being singletons. Sequenced sample: naive CD4+ T cells from blood. Every receptor here comes from a man younger than 35 with type 1 diabetes. CDR3s include the opening cysteine and the closing phenylalanine or tryptophan. The D gene is left open where the match is weak. Clone size is shown for a subset of rows, as once, few, many or a class of expanded clone.

CASSPSEAGGQPQHF | TGTGCCAGCAGCCCTAGCGAAGCAGGGGGGCAGCCCCAGCATTTT | TRBV7-8 | TRBD1 | TRBJ1-5 | NA
CASSGANTGELFF | TGCGCCAGCAGCGGAGCGAACACCGGGGAGCTGTTTTTT | TRBV5-1 | NA | TRBJ2-2 | NA
CASSLAPTRTVNTEAFF | TGTGCCAGCAGCTTAGCACCGACCCGGACAGTAAACACTGAAGCTTTCTTT | TRBV11-2 | NA | TRBJ1-1 | few
CASSLNQGTRGYTF | TGTGCCAGCAGTTTAAATCAGGGAACCCGAGGCTACACCTTC | TRBV28 | NA | TRBJ1-2 | NA
CASSIGATEKLFF | TGTGCCAGTAGTATAGGCGCCACTGAAAAACTGTTTTTT | TRBV19 | NA | TRBJ1-4 | NA
CASTTRTGAISGANVLTF | TGTGCCAGTACAACCAGGACAGGGGCCATCTCTGGGGCCAACGTCCTGACTTTC | TRBV19 | TRBD1 | TRBJ2-6 | NA
CAWSPMFDEKLFF | TGTGCCTGGAGTCCCATGTTCGATGAAAAACTGTTTTTT | TRBV30 | NA | TRBJ1-4 | NA
CASSSLWDGLLQGQETQYF | TGTGCCAGCAGCTCCCTTTGGGACGGACTCCTGCAGGGCCAAGAGACCCAGTACTTC | TRBV11-3 | NA | TRBJ2-5 | NA
CASSEGGQSNSPLHF | TGTGCCAGCAGTGAAGGGGGACAAAGTAATTCACCCCTCCACTTT | TRBV2 | NA | TRBJ1-6 | NA
CASSWTGNNNEQFF | TGTGCCAGCAGCTGGACCGGGAACAACAATGAGCAGTTCTTC | TRBV7-2 | NA | TRBJ2-1 | few
CASREDRYSNQPQHF | TGTGCCAGCAGAGAAGACAGGTATAGCAATCAGCCCCAGCATTTT | TRBV2 | NA | TRBJ1-5 | few
CAWSVTVETQYF | TGTGCCTGGAGTGTAACCGTGGAGACCCAGTACTTC | TRBV30 | NA | TRBJ2-5 | few
CASSFGVPQETQYF | TGTGCCAGCAGTTTCGGGGTGCCGCAAGAGACCCAGTACTTC | TRBV28 | NA | TRBJ2-5 | NA
CASGQGISPLHF | TGTGCCAGCGGGCAGGGGATTTCACCCCTCCACTTT | TRBV5-4 | NA | TRBJ1-6 | few
CASSEGGTDPYGYTF | TGTGCCAGCAGTGAAGGAGGGACAGACCCTTATGGCTACACCTTC | TRBV6-1 | TRBD1 | TRBJ1-2 | NA
CASSKGPNEQFF | TGTGCCAGCAGTAAGGGGCCCAATGAGCAGTTCTTC | TRBV2 | NA | TRBJ2-1 | NA
CASSLGLKQETQYF | TGTGCCAGCAGCTTGGGACTTAAACAAGAGACCCAGTACTTC | TRBV7-2 | NA | TRBJ2-5 | NA
CASSEVGRTTEAFF | TGTGCCAGCAGTGAAGTAGGGCGGACCACTGAAGCTTTCTTT | TRBV2 | NA | TRBJ1-1 | NA
CSAGGYTF | TGCAGTGCCGGGGGCTACACCTTC | TRBV20-1 | NA | TRBJ1-2 | NA
CASSYQGGVAETQYF | TGTGCCAGCAGTTACCAGGGAGGCGTCGCGGAGACCCAGTACTTC | TRBV6-5 | NA | TRBJ2-5 | few
CASSVMTGPYGYTF | TGTGCCAGCAGTGTAATGACAGGCCCCTATGGCTACACCTTC | TRBV2 | NA | TRBJ1-2 | NA
CASSSANVVNEQYF | TGTGCCAGCAGTTCAGCCAACGTCGTCAACGAGCAGTACTTC | TRBV28 | NA | TRBJ2-7 | NA
CASSPLDRNTGELFF | TGTGCCAGCAGCCCTCTCGACAGGAACACCGGGGAGCTGTTTTTT | TRBV7-9 | NA | TRBJ2-2 | NA
CASSDRGGSYEQYF | TGTGCCAGCAGTGACCGTGGAGGGTCCTACGAGCAGTACTTC | TRBV6-1 | NA | TRBJ2-7 | few
CASSKAAGTGVGNTEAFF | TGTGCCAGCAGTAAAGCGGCTGGGACAGGGGTTGGAAACACTGAAGCTTTCTTT | TRBV6-4 | TRBD1 | TRBJ1-1 | NA
CASSARQGAISGNTIYF | TGTGCCAGCAGTGCACGACAGGGGGCCATCTCTGGAAACACCATATATTTT | TRBV6-1 | TRBD1 | TRBJ1-3 | few
CASSLNLIGEQYF | TGTGCCAGCAGCTTAAATCTAATTGGCGAGCAGTACTTC | TRBV7-2 | NA | TRBJ2-7 | NA
CASREGQNTGELFF | TGTGCCAGCAGGGAGGGACAGAACACCGGGGAGCTGTTTTTT | TRBV2 | NA | TRBJ2-2 | few
CASSELAGGNSPLHF | TGTGCCAGCAGTGAACTTGCAGGGGGCAATTCACCCCTCCACTTT | TRBV6-1 | TRBD1 | TRBJ1-6 | few
CAISESPGLGQPQHF | TGTGCCATCAGTGAGTCGCCAGGCCTGGGTCAGCCCCAGCATTTT | TRBV10-3 | NA | TRBJ1-5 | few
CASSPWGGAYGYTF | TGTGCCAGCAGCCCCTGGGGGGGCGCTTATGGCTACACCTTC | TRBV5-4 | NA | TRBJ1-2 | NA
CASSEASGGAINEQFF | TGTGCCAGCAGTGAGGCTAGCGGGGGGGCGATTAATGAGCAGTTCTTC | TRBV25-1 | TRBD2 | TRBJ2-1 | NA
CASSLGRTGELFF | TGTGCCAGCAGCTTGGGGCGCACCGGGGAGCTGTTTTTT | TRBV7-2 | NA | TRBJ2-2 | NA
CASSLSVQGLATGELFF | TGTGCCAGCAGTTTATCAGTACAGGGGTTGGCCACCGGGGAGCTGTTTTTT | TRBV27 | TRBD1 | TRBJ2-2 | NA
CSVEEDASINTIYF | TGCAGCGTTGAAGAGGACGCATCAATAAACACCATATATTTT | TRBV29-1 | NA | TRBJ1-3 | few
CSVVIGSSYEQYF | TGCAGCGTTGTGATCGGGAGCTCCTACGAGCAGTACTTC | TRBV29-1 | NA | TRBJ2-7 | NA
CASSITSGETQYF | TGTGCCAGTAGTATCACTAGCGGGGAGACCCAGTACTTC | TRBV19 | TRBD2 | TRBJ2-5 | once
CASSSAQGGELFF | TGTGCCAGCAGCTCGGCCCAGGGTGGGGAGCTGTTTTTT | TRBV7-3 | NA | TRBJ2-2 | NA